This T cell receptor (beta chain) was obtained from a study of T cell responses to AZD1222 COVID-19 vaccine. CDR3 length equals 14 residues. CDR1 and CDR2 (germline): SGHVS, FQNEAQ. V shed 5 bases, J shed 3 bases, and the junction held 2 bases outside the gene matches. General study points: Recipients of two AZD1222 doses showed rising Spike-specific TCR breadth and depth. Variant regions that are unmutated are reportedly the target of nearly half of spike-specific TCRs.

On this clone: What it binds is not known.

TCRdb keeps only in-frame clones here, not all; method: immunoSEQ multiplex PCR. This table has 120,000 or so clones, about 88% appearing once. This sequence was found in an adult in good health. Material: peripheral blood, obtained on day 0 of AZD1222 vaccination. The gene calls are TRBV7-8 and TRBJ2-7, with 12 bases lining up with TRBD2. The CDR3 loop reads CASSETSGGYEQYF. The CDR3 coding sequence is TGTGCCAGCAGCGAGACTAGCGGGGGCTACGAGCAGTACTTC.